This T cell receptor (beta chain) was captured in a study of cytomegalovirus exposure and HLA in healthy donors (dated by TCRdb to between 2016 and 2019). Study-level background: According to an earlier analysis of around 600 of the donors, 150 million to 200 million T cells yielded some 120 million unique TCR beta sequences and 276 Gb of sequence data. Approximately 330 gigabases of sequencing data and around 88 million unique TCR sequences made up an early release that covered approximately 620 HLA-typed donors. Among the roughly 400 genotyped donors, around 81% belonged to the genetic ancestry cluster associated with self-reported Caucasian donors. The study aimed to test whether cataloging public T cell receptors could reveal signatures of past pathogen exposure. Using immunosequencing, the study profiled T cell repertoires from 666 subjects and related those repertoires to cytomegalovirus serostatus. A separate validation cohort of roughly 130 different subjects was used in addition to the roughly 700-subject first cohort. To predict cytomegalovirus infection status, the study combined high-throughput TCR immunosequencing, statistical association of individual TCRs with disease status, and machine learning. A later analysis re-examined previously published TCR beta repertoires from several hundred donors and added high-resolution HLA genotyping to investigate patterns of TCR occurrence. Rather than using new phenotypic data, the later analysis identified candidate immune exposures from TCR beta sequences and from how often those sequences occurred across donors. An earlier analysis of fewer than 750 of the donors used high-throughput TCR beta sequencing to judge whether each TCR beta V gene segment behaved as functional or pseudogenic. Alongside the repertoire data, information on donor age, sex, ethnicity and CMV serostatus was compiled. In a later genetic analysis, genome-wide SNP genotypes for about 55% of the roughly 700 donors were used, and that subset was treated as a discovery cohort. Every repertoire in the discovery cohort had been generated on one and the same sequencing platform. HLA typing covered class I and class II loci at four-digit resolution. Typing coverage varied by locus: roughly 620-640 donors for A, B, C, DRB1 and DQB1; roughly 520 for DQA1; more than 600 for DPA1; around 490 for DPB1. A handful of DR-DQ haplotypes were handled as single units for association and clustering because linkage in the cohort was strong. Among roughly 400 genotyped donors of the cohort, an average of approximately 240,000 unique TCR beta nucleotide sequences was sequenced per donor, of which about 19% were non-productive. The paper as a whole reports these results and caveats: Correlated functional status among segregating V segments might reflect linkage disequilibrium, but an unknown experimental factor could not be ruled out. At a false discovery rate of 0.05, a later analysis linked fewer than 20,000 TCR beta sequences to specific HLA alleles. Across donors, most TCR sequences were observed very rarely, whereas some public TCRs were present in many individuals. Because counts were too low, roughly 17 rarely observed V segments, including chromosome 9 orphons, were left out of the earlier analysis of 500 to 750 of the donors. V-gene and J-gene trimming of TCR beta chains was associated with a missense DCLRE1C variant in a later genetic analysis, and the association was replicated in an independent cohort. An earlier analysis of several hundred of the donors showed that most TCR beta V segments appeared in productive rearrangements either about 87% or about 30% of the time, which broadly matched IMGT annotations. This cohort had only TCR beta chains sequenced, and the lack of alpha or paired-chain data limited which features could be detected. When HLA alleles, especially DR and DQ, strongly co-occurred, TCR associations were difficult to assign to individual alleles. A few of the identified cytomegalovirus-associated TCR beta chains were confirmed in vitro to be specific for cytomegalovirus antigens. A further reported finding was that TCR beta sequences accurately predicted the HLA-A and HLA-B alleles for most subjects in the first cohort. The only immune exposure information available for the cohort was CMV serostatus. In a later analysis, several top co-occurrence clusters were reported to appear linked to parvovirus B19, influenza, CMV and Epstein-Barr virus. The classifier was reported to diagnose cytomegalovirus status with high specificity and sensitivity in both the original and validation cohorts. The authors suggested that the approach could potentially be generalized to other disease states and immunological phenotypes. A total of 150 to 200 TCR beta chains were listed by the study as associated with cytomegalovirus. The 87-base-pair reads could not distinguish some IMGT-functional V segments, including TRBV6-2 and TRBV6-3, so those segments were excluded. Because HLA typing was unavailable for some donors at each locus, only the typed subset was used in association tests. Compared with the approximately 700-donor mean, donors in an Asian-associated ancestry cluster had fewer N-insertions in productive TCRs, according to a later genetic analysis. Sequencing depth was assumed to be roughly uniform across donors in the presence/absence analyses, though that assumption may not hold. Most CMV-associated TCR beta chains appeared to be HLA-restricted in a later analysis, and the HLA associations seemed to be driven largely by CMV exposure. Compared with equally common non-associated chains, HLA-associated TCR beta chains in a later analysis were more clonally expanded and had lower generation probabilities. The sequencing pipeline was judged likely to have produced a cluster of highly shared sequence variants as a technical artifact. According to a later analysis, TCR association rates differed among HLA loci, with DRB1 alleles showing the most associated TCRs and HLA-C alleles showing the fewest.

The CDR3 covers 17 residues, taking in both the cysteine and the phenylalanine. Only the CDR3 region is kept as DNA, spanning 51 bases read in frame from base 1. CDR1 and CDR2, per the germline V gene (reference sequence), are SEHNR and FQNEAQ. The cohort consisted of 666 healthy bone marrow donors. All cohort members were sampled while nominally healthy, although unrecorded immune exposures were likely present. The donor tested CMV seronegative, placing the donor among the roughly 350 seronegative members of the cohort. A peripheral blood sample was collected from each donor, and TCR beta sequencing was performed on peripheral blood mononuclear cells. Genomic DNA extraction from the blood cell samples was performed with the Qiagen DNeasy Blood Extraction Kit. On this clone: The target of this receptor is not known. At one end, the junction sequence differs from germline, possibly due to a read error.

The receptor library was made with the immunoSEQ multiplex PCR assay. For the multiplex PCR, a mixture combining 60 forward primers for TCR Vbeta segments and 13 reverse primers for TCR Jbeta segments was used. A multiplex PCR assay on genomic DNA amplified the CDR3 region of rearranged TCR beta genes. On the Illumina HiSeq System, the amplified TCR beta libraries were sequenced as 87-base-pair reads. The authors' pipeline ran thus. A later analysis tallied around 82 million unique TCR beta chains across the 700 or so repertoires, and around 12 million of those chains were shared by two or more donors. Raw reads were error-corrected and collapsed into unique sequences with a nearest-neighbor algorithm that merged closely related sequences to remove PCR and sequencing errors. CDR3 sequences were aligned to IMGT reference sequences to assign V, D and J gene segments. For a sequence to be retained, at least a six-nucleotide match to both a V gene segment and a J gene segment was required. A rearrangement counted as productive if the CDR3 had no stop codons and remained in frame with V and J, and every other rearrangement counted as non-productive. Following IMGT convention, CDR3 was defined as the stretch from the second conserved V-encoded cysteine to the conserved J-encoded phenylalanine. The earlier analysis of about 560 of the donors excluded any sequence lacking an unambiguous match to a single V gene segment. An earlier analysis of 500 to 600 of the donors classified V segments as functional when productive rearrangements were above 56.7% and as segregating when the standard deviation between donors was above 5%. A statistical classification framework was built to diagnose cytomegalovirus status from the catalog of TCR beta chain sequences. In a later analysis, TCR nucleotide sequences were compared against IMGT/GENE-DB human TR gene sequences so that V and J genes could be assigned. In a later analysis, CDR3 sequences and most-parsimonious VDJ recombination scenarios were assigned using the TCRdist pipeline. In a later analysis, every TCR beta chain was defined by the combination of its CDR3 amino acid sequence and its V-gene family, and reads without a unique V-gene family were dropped. As a way to deal with suspected cross-contamination and a sequencing artifact, a later analysis dropped approximately 570 nucleotide sequences that were highly shared and had low generation probability. A later analysis calculated a clonal expansion index for each public chain from normalized within-repertoire ranks of inferred template counts. A later analysis computed generation probabilities with a VDJ recombination model fitted to out-of-frame rearrangements, and checked the results against IGoR. In a later analysis, hypergeometric tests were used to score TCR-TCR, TCR-HLA and TCR-CMV co-occurrence, with a repertoire-size bias correction applied to TCR pairs. A later analysis estimated false discovery rates by permuting HLA or CMV assignments 20 times. In a later analysis, co-occurring TCRs were grouped using DBSCAN, with TCRdist sequence similarity added in when clustering inside HLA-allele-positive subsets. Co-occurrence clustering excluded repertoires with fewer than 30,000 or more than 120,000 public chains, plus five with anomalous nucleotide sharing. TCRdb provides this immuneACCESS table in a form limited to in-frame rearrangements. Some clones are lacking; in checked studies, under half of them reflect an unresolved V gene, and why the rest are absent is not known. The DNA was the basis for D and trimming; V, J and clone size are from that table. In this sample the table shows some 170,000 clones, 70% to 80% of which occur a single time. Over 2.5% of the sample rests with the top ten.

The source material was PBMCs. The V and J segments used are TRBV7-9 and TRBJ2-6; TRBD2 is possibly the D segment (5 matching bases). This receptor was taken from a male donor in good health and CMV-seronegative. CDR3 protein: CSSSPSRSGRGANVLTF. The base sequence is TGTTCCAGCAGCCCCTCCCGGTCGGGAAGAGGGGCCAACGTCCTGACTTTC.